This TCR beta chain comes out of a study of blood T cell repertoires in COVID-19. CDR1 and CDR2 from the germline V gene are KGHSH and LQKENI. Trimming pared 0 bases from V and 3 bases from J, leaving 9 bases between. The CDR3 is 14 residues long. This clone was seen once. Profiling relied on immunoSEQ multiplex PCR, and the TCRdb table lists in-frame clones only, not all of them. The profile shows about 260,000 clones, around 80% of them singletons. This receptor was identified in a woman aged 80 or older with acute or convalescent COVID-19. The sequenced sample was peripheral blood. The rearrangement joins TRBV18 to TRBJ2-7, with D possibly TRBD1 on 6 matching bases. The CDR3 DNA reads TGTGCCAGCTCACCACCGATAGGGGGCTACGAGCAGTACTTC. Residues: CASSPPIGGYEQYF.